This T cell receptor beta chain originates from a study of identical twins (TCRdb year 2016). For the study in its entirety: TCR alpha and beta repertoires from monozygotic twins, unrelated adults of various ages and cord blood were deep-sequenced to test whether fetal clonotypes persist. Replicate twin experiments were performed at different times using different library preparation protocols to rule out contamination.

Library generation was performed with 5' RACE. The data were produced on an Illumina HiSeq 2000. A universal primer binding site was added through template switching, and the final cDNA carried a unique molecular identifier so that TCR cDNA molecules could be counted accurately. First-strand cDNA for TCR alpha and beta chains was synthesized from specific primers in the conserved constant-segment region. To control for contamination, each cDNA library was double barcoded with a SMART-Mk sample barcode plus Illumina barcodes. TruSeq adapter sequences, together with Illumina sample barcodes, were added in two successive PCR steps. TCR alpha and beta cDNA libraries were sequenced on the Illumina HiSeq platform with custom primers. In the paper's pipeline: MiGEC processed the raw reads to extract unique molecular identifiers, while MiXCR was used to determine the CDR3 positions. For each individual, recombination models were inferred using an EM algorithm with the repgenHMM and IGoR tools. The tcR package in R was used for shared clonotype analysis, with sharing normalized by the product of cloneset sizes. To study raw recombination without the effects of thymic and clonal selection, out-of-frame nonproductive sequences were analyzed. TCRdb reanalyzed the raw reads on its own, using fastp at Q25 for trimming and MiXCR for clone calling, and kept in-frame beta chains. Entries are consolidated by CDR3 protein sequence, retaining the most common genes and DNA. The V and J calls and clone size come from TCRdb's table, not from the authors' own analysis. Across this sample there are roughly 750,000 distinct CDR3 sequences, with 20% to 25% seen only once. The ten most abundant clones make up 4.3% of the sample.

On the study overall, not on this receptor specifically: Invariant T cells such as MAIT and iNKT could partly confound zero-insertion analyses, though diverse VJ usage argued against this for most clonotypes. In beta out-of-frame sequences, excess twin sharing was weaker, because having fewer shared sequences lowered the signal-to-noise ratio. Compared with coincidental sharing between unrelated individuals, an excess of low generation-probability sequences was observed among out-of-frame TCR alpha sequences shared between twins. Fewer insertions were carried by abundant cord blood beta clonotypes; a weaker similar trend was observed in young adult naive repertoires, while no such trend was observed in memory repertoires. Recombination models systematically underestimated out-of-frame TCR alpha sharing in monozygotic twins but agreed with sharing between unrelated individuals. Because the same donors could not be followed over many years, the conclusions relied on cross-sectional statistical analysis.

With respect to this clonotype: The antigen it binds to is not known. Base qualities are not recorded, but no much larger clone differs from it by a single base.

Trimming removed 5 bases from V and 5 bases from J; the gene matches leave 9 bases unexplained. The CDR3 runs 15 amino acids, cysteine and phenylalanine included. The only DNA kept is the CDR3, 45 bases in frame from the first base. All donors were healthy Caucasians. The twin cohort consisted of three pairs of female monozygotic twins, all aged roughly 18 to 30 years. RNA for TCR libraries was isolated from peripheral blood mononuclear cells. These data were also filed under a second study, of T cells expressing NK-cell markers. The second publication reports: TCR beta-chain repertoires were profiled in sorted CD3+CD56+NKG2C+, CD3+CD56+NKG2C- and CD3+CD56-NKG2C+ T-cell subsets from eight donors. Among the eight sequenced donors, only one was HCMV-seronegative, while the other seven were HCMV-seropositive. To restrict sorting to alphabetaTCR-expressing T cells, an anti-gammadeltaTCR antibody was added in several experiments. In over 5 donors, the dominant CD3+CD56+NKG2C+ clonotypes were among the top 10 CD8+ clonotypes and accounted for about 1.0-8% of CD8+ T cells. Those dominant clonotypes were again the most abundant among CD3+CD56-NKG2C+ cells in four donors, at about 28.3-65%. It remained unclear whether the expanded NKG2C-expressing T cell clones were specific for HCMV antigens. The eight sequenced donors were randomly selected healthy volunteers, three men and five women. A commercial ELISA kit detecting HCMV-specific IgG in serum was used to determine HCMV serostatus. For about 6 donors, unsorted PBMC were also used to sequence bulk peripheral blood T-cell repertoires. MIGEC was used to demultiplex reads and group the reads by UMI, and MiTCR was used to assemble and quantify clonotypes. Only TCR cDNA sequences supported by at least two reads were kept to exclude erroneous sequences. The tcR package was used for downstream repertoire analysis, with clonotypes matched between fractions based on CDR3 nucleotide sequence plus V segment. VDJmatch was used to annotate antigen specificity against VDJdb, with one amino acid substitution allowed in CDR3.

The sequencing sample was made of PBMCs. This receptor was taken from a woman under 30 in good health. The rearranged segments are TRBV12-3 or TRBV12-4 and TRBJ2-5, and 9 junctional nucleotides match TRBD1. The CDR3 sequence is CASSPGTGRDETQYF. The nucleotides read TGTGCCAGCAGTCCCGGGACAGGGCGCGACGAGACCCAGTACTTC.